This TCR beta chain was obtained from a study of shared clonotypes between healthy human individuals (TCRdb year 2020). For context, the study as a whole: A couple of women and a few men aged 18 to 49 years were included in the cohort. To increase sequencing depth and limit assay-specific biases, different laboratories used diverse techniques to prepare libraries and sequence TCR repertoires. For each donor, CD4 naive and CD4 memory were each run on three plates, CD8 naive on two plates, and CD8 memory on one plate. Leukapheresis yielded between about 0.85 and 9 billion PBMCs per donor. To estimate repertoire size and how much clonotypes are shared between individuals, the study performed deep sequencing of blood TCR repertoires from a few healthy adults.

Points on this clone: Its antigen has not been determined. The input lacks base qualities; no much larger clone sits a single base away.

The full study reports these points: Clonotypes shared by all four sorted-subset donors showed higher generation probabilities than non-shared clonotypes. Sampling was restricted to blood, and TCR repertoires in tissue are likely to differ from TCR repertoires in blood. The genetic and exposure-history diversity represented was limited by the small number of donors. Sharing across a few donors was observed for roughly 5% of naive CD4, over 3% of naive CD8, 2% to 2.5% of memory CD4, and around 0.42% of memory CD8 clonotypes. Larger estimated clonotype richness was generally found for naive subsets than for memory subsets. Incomplete sequencing was indicated by rarefaction of sorted-subset datasets, despite the large sequencing depth. Pairwise subsampling led to the expectation that sequencing depth would affect the degree of clonotype sharing among donors.

The CDR3 has 15 amino acids, counting the end cysteine and phenylalanine. Left in the record is the CDR3 DNA by itself, 45 bases read in frame from the first base. The germline ends are 12 bases apart after V is trimmed by 0 bases and J by 4 bases. For CDR1 and CDR2, the germline V gene (reference sequence) lists MNHEY and SMNVEV. Using the deep immunoSEQ assay, multiplex PCR amplified TCR CDR3 regions from genomic DNA. For each cell subset, the extracted genomic DNA was distributed evenly across all wells of several immunoSEQ 96-well plates, and each plate served as one replicate. Each replicate PCR for sorted subsets received around 210 ng genomic DNA, equal to some 32,000 T cell genomes. Purified libraries were quantified with a Qubit 3.0 fluorometer, sized on a Bioanalyzer 2100, and re-quantified with the KAPA Library Quantification kit. Every immunoSEQ 96-well plate was sequenced on a dedicated single-read 150-cycle Illumina NextSeq 550 flow cell. The original methods were these. Because the immunoSEQ output held only junctional sequences and lacked quality scores, the filtering could not match the filtering applied to full-length reads. Sequences were annotated with PyIR, a Python wrapper for IgBLAST v1.9, and V/J genes and CDR3 were assigned using IMGT germline references. Reads with weak V/J assignments (E-value above 1e-6), missing CDR3, stop codons, out-of-frame junctions, or ambiguous translated residues were removed. V3J clonotypes were defined by identical inferred V gene, J gene, and CDR3 amino acid sequence. Percentage overlap between repertoires was calculated by dividing the number of shared unique clonotypes by the size of the smaller repertoire. RTK rarefaction, the Chao1 estimator, and Recon v2.1 estimates of unobserved clonotypes were used to assess repertoire richness. Generation probabilities for all TCRbeta clonotypes obtained by the gDNA method from a handful of donors were computed using OLGA. TCRdb holds this immuneACCESS table with in-frame rearrangements only. Some clones are missing; in checked studies, unresolved V genes explain under half, and the rest has no known cause. D and trimming come from the DNA, and the V and J calls and clone size come from that table. This sample gives roughly 650,000 clones in total; around 96% of them show up just once. More than 0.085% of the sample goes to the ten largest clones.

CD8 naive samples consisted of CD45RO-negative cells that were positively selected for CCR7, yielding a CD45RA+CCR7+ population without TemRA cells. The donors were healthy, HIV-negative adults with no recently reported acute infections or vaccinations. Every donor was a Caucasian adult living in Nashville, Tennessee, USA. Blood was obtained by leukapheresis, after which PBMCs were separated by Ficoll-Histopaque density gradient centrifugation and cryopreserved in liquid nitrogen vapor phase. Analytical flow cytometry was used to check the purity and quantity of every magnetically sorted T cell population. Genomic DNA was isolated from every sorted fraction and measured by UV absorbance on a Nanodrop 2000c.

The sequence joins TRBV27 to TRBJ1-1; the D gene cannot be resolved reliably. The specimen was naive CD8+ T cells sorted from blood. Read against the paper, the sample's cell subset or site label means: CD45RA+CCR7+. This sequence originates from a woman in her twenties or thirties in good health. The nucleotide sequence reads as follows: TGTGCCAGCAGTTTATCGCACGGAGGCGGCACTGAAGCTTTCTTT. This is translated as CASSLSHGGGTEAFF.